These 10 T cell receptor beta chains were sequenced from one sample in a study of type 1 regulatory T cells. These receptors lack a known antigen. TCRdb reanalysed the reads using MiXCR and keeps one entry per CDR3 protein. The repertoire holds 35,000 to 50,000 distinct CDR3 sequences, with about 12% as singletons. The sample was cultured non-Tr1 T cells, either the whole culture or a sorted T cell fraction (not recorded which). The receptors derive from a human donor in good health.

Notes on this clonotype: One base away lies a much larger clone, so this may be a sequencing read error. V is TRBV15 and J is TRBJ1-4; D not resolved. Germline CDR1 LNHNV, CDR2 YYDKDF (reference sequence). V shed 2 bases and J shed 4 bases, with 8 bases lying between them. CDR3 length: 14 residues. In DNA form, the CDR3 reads TGTGCCACCAGCAGATGGGAGAATAATGAAAAACTGTTTTTT. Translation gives CATSRWENNEKLFF. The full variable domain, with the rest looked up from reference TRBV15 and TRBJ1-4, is DAMVIQNPRYQVTQFGKPVTLSCSQTLNHNVMYWYQQKSSQAPKLLFHYYDKDFNNEADTPDNFQSRRPNTSFCFLDIRSPGLGDTAMYLCATSRWENNEKLFFGSGTQLSVL.

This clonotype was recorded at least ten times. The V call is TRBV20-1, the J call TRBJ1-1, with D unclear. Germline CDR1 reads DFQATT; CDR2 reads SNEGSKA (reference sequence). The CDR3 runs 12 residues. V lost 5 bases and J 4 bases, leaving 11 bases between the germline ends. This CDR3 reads CSARRGGTEAFF. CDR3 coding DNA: TGCAGTGCTCGTCGGGGAGGCACTGAAGCTTTCTTT.

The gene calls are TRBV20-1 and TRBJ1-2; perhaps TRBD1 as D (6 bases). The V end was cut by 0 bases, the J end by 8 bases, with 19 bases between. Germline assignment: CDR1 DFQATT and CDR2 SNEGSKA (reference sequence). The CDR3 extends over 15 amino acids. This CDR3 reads CSARDWGAGASGYTF. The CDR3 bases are TGCAGTGCTAGAGATTGGGGGGCAGGGGCGAGCGGCTACACCTTC.

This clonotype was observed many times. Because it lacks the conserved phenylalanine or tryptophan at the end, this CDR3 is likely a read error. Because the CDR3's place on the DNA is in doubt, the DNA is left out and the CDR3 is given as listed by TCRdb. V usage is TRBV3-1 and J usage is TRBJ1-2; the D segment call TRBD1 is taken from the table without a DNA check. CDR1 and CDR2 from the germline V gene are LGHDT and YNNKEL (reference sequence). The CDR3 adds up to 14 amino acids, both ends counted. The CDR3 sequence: CASSQYERPGRSVL.

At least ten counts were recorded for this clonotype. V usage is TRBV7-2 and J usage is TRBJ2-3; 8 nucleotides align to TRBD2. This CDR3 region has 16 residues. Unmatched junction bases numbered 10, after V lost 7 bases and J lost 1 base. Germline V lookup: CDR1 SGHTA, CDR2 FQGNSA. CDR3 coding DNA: TGTGCCAGCACATTAGCGGGGTTAGGGGGCACAGATACGCAGTATTTT. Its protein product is CASTLAGLGGTDTQYF.

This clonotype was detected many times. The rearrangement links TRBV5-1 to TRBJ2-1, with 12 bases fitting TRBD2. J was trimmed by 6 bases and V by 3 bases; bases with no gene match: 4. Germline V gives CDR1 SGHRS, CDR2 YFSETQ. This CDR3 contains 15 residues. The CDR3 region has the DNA TGCGCCAGCAGCTCGGGACTAGCGGGCCTCAATGAGCAGTTCTTC. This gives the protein CASSSGLAGLNEQFF.

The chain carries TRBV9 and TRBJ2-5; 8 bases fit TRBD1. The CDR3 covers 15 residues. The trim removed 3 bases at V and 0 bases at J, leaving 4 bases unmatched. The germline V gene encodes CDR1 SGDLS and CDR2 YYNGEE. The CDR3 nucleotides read TGTGCCAGCAGCGCCCGACAGGGGTACCAAGAGACCCAGTACTTC. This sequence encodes CASSARQGYQETQYF.

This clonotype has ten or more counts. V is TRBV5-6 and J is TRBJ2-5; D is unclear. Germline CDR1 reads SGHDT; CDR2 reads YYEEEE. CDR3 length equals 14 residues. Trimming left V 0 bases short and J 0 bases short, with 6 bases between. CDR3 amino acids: CASSLAGYQETQYF. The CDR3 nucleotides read TGTGCCAGCAGCTTGGCCGGTTACCAAGAGACCCAGTACTTC.

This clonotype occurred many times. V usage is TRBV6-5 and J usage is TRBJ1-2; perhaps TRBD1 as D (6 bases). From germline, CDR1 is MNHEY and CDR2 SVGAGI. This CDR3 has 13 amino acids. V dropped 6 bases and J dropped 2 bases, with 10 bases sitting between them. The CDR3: CASSQQGNYGYTF. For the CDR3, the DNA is TGTGCCAGCAGCCAACAGGGAAACTATGGCTACACCTTC.

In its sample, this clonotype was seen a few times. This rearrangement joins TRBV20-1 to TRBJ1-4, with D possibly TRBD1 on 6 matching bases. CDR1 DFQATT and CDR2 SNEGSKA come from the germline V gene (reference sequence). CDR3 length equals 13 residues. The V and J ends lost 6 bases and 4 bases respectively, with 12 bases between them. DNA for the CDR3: TGCAGTGCCCAGCGACAGGTTAATGAAAAACTGTTTTTT. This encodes CSAQRQVNEKLFF.